This TCR beta chain was recovered during a study of T cells expressing NK-cell markers. There are 11 residues in the CDR3. CDR1 and CDR2 (germline): LGHDT, YNNKEL (reference sequence). Reprocessing the 5' RACE reads, TCRdb reports a single entry for every CDR3 protein and omits DNA. This sample's clone table lists 130,000 to 150,000 distinct CDR3 sequences. Sequencing input: blood T cells: a sorted CD56 or NKG2C T cell subset, CD4+ or CD8+ T cells, or bulk PBMC T cells (not recorded which). The rearrangement joins TRBV3-1 to TRBJ2-1; TCRdb outputs TRBD1, but without DNA this stays unchecked. The receptor was isolated from a man between 18 and 35 years old in good health. CDR3 residues: CASSGGGKQFF.